These 5 T cell receptor beta chains share one sample of origin, sequenced in a study of radiation and T cells in renal cell carcinoma. This sample's time point: blood 4 weeks post-SBRT, at nephrectomy. Treatment noted: 15 Gy SBRT to primary tumor, nephrectomy 4 weeks later. The protocol was immunoSEQ multiplex PCR, while the TCRdb copy is restricted to in-frame clones and leaves out a portion. The sample has 75,000 to 95,000 clones, around 85% seen once; the top ten hold 9.4%. Sequenced here: blood, sampled from a patient whose treatment included radiotherapy and nephrectomy. Receptors originate from a man between 45 and 60 years old with renal cell carcinoma.

The rearrangement links TRBV4-1 to TRBJ2-7; D possibly corresponds to TRBD1 (6 bases). The CDR3 runs to 16 residues. Germline lookup yields CDR1 MGHRA and CDR2 YSYEKL. Trimming shortened V by 0 bases and J by 5 bases, and 17 bases separated the two germline ends. The CDR3 here is CASSQDPATGINEQYF. The CDR3, as DNA: TGCGCCAGCAGCCAAGATCCGGCGACAGGCATCAACGAGCAGTACTTC.

J is TRBJ2-3 and V is TRBV6-1; 7 positions agree with TRBD2. Trimming cost V 6 bases and J 6 bases; bases outside gene matches: 6. Per germline, CDR1 MNHNS and CDR2 SASEGT. The CDR3 runs 13 residues. CDR3 region: CASSGLVGDTQYF. The CDR3 bases are TGTGCCAGCAGCGGACTAGTCGGTGATACGCAGTATTTT.

This rearrangement joins TRBV5-4 to TRBJ2-1; 11 nucleotides line up with TRBD2. With V trimmed by 4 bases and J by 4 bases, 4 bases remained unmatched. Germline V gene data show CDR1 as SGHNT and CDR2 as YYREEE (reference sequence). The CDR3 is 15 residues long. The CDR3 reads CASSGTSGPYNEQFF. CDR3 in DNA: TGTGCCAGCAGCGGGACTAGCGGACCGTACAATGAGCAGTTCTTC.

The chain combines TRBV4-1 with TRBJ1-5; perhaps TRBD1 as D (5 bases). Trimming cost V 0 bases and J 2 bases, with 11 bases left between them. The germline V gene has CDR1 MGHRA and CDR2 YSYEKL. CDR3 length: 16 amino acids. CDR3 loop: CASSQDPGTGNQPQHF. For the CDR3, the DNA is TGCGCCAGCAGCCAAGATCCCGGGACGGGCAATCAGCCCCAGCATTTT.

This clone has just a few counts. The J gene is TRBJ1-3, the V gene TRBV10-3; D is possibly TRBD1 (6 bases). V lost 9 bases and J lost 4, with 16 bases in between. The CDR3 has 14 amino acids. Germline CDR1 reads ENHRY; CDR2 reads SYGVKD. This CDR3 reads CAIQGERSGNTIYF. The DNA for the CDR3 is TGTGCCATACAGGGAGAGCGTTCGGGAAACACCATATATTTT.